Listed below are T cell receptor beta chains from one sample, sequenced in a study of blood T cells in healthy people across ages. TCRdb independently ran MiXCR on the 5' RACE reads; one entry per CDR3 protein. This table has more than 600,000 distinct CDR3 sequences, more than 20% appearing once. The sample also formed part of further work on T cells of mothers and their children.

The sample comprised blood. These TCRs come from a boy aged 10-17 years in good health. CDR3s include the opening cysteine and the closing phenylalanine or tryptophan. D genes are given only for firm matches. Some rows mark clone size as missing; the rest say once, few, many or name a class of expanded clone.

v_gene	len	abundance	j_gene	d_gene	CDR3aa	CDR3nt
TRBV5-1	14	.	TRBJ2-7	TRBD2	CASSASGSAYEQYF	TGCGCCAGCAGCGCAAGCGGGAGTGCCTACGAGCAGTACTTC
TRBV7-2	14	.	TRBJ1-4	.	CASSLNTGQEKLFF	TGTGCCAGCAGCCTAAACACCGGTCAGGAAAAACTGTTTTTT
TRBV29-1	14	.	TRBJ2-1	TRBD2	CSVEGTSGTNEQFF	TGCAGCGTCGAAGGGACTAGCGGGACCAATGAGCAGTTCTTC
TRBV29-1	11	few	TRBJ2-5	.	CSVSEQETQYF	TGCAGCGTTTCGGAGCAAGAGACCCAGTACTTC
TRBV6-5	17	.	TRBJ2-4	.	CASSSGGGITPLNIQYF	TGTGCCAGCAGTTCGGGTGGCGGGATAACCCCTCTTAACATTCAGTACTTC
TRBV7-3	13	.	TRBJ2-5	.	CASSTGPKRTQYF	TGTGCCAGCAGCACCGGACCCAAGAGAACCCAGTACTTC
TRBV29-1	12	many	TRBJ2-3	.	CSVDPGSDTQYF	TGCAGCGTTGACCCAGGGTCTGATACGCAGTATTTT
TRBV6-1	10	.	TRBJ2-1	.	CASSEIEQFF	TGTGCCAGCAGTGAAATTGAGCAGTTCTTC
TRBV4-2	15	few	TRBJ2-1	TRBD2	CASSQELAGGLEQFF	TGTGCCAGCAGCCAAGAACTAGCGGGGGGGCTTGAGCAGTTCTTC
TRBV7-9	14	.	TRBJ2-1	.	CASSLAGHYNEQFF	TGTGCCAGCAGCTTGGCAGGTCACTACAATGAGCAATTCTTC
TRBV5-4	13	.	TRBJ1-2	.	CASSFPGYYGYTF	TGTGCCAGCAGCTTCCCAGGTTACTATGGCTACACCTTC
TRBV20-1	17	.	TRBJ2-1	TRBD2	CSASLYAGRAIYNEQFF	TGCAGTGCTAGCCTTTACGCAGGGAGGGCGATCTACAATGAGCAGTTCTTC